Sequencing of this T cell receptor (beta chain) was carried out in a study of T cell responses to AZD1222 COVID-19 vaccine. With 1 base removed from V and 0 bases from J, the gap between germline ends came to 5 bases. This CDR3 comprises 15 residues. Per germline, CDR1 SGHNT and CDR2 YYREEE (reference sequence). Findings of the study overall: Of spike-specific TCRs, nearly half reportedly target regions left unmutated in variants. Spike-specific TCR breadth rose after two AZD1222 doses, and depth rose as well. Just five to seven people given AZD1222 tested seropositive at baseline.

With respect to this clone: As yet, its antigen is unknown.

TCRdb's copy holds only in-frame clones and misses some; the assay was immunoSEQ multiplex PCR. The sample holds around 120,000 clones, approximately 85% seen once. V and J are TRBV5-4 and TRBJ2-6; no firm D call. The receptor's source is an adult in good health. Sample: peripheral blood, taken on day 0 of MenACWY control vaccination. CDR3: CASSLRTSGANVLTF. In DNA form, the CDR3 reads TGTGCCAGCAGCTTGAGGACCTCTGGGGCCAACGTCCTGACTTTC. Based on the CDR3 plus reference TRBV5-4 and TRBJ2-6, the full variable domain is ETGVTQSPTHLIKTRGQQVTLRCSSQSGHNTVSWYQQALGQGPQFIFQYYREEENGRGNFPPRFSGLQFPNYSSELNVNALELDDSALYLCASSLRTSGANVLTFGAGSRLTVL.